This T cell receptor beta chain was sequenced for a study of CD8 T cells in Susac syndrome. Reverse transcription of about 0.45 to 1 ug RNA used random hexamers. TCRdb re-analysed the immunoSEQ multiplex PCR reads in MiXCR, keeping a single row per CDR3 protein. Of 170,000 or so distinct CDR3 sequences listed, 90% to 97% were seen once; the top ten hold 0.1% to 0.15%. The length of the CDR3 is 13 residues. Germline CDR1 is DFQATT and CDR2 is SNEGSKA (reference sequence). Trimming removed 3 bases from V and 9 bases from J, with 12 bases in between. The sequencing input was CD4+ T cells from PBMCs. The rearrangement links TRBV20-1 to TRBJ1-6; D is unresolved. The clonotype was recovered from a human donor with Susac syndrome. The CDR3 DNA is TGCAGTGCTAGTCGAGGGTGGTTTTCACCCCTCCACTTT. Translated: CSASRGWFSPLHF.